This T cell receptor (beta chain) stems from a study of blood T cell repertoires in COVID-19. Germline-derived CDR1 and CDR2 are GTSNPN and SVGIG (reference sequence). The CDR3 has 18 residues. V was trimmed by 0 bases and J by 2 bases, leaving 20 bases between them. Clones were read by immunoSEQ multiplex PCR, and TCRdb kept only the in-frame ones, dropping some. The data contain 230,000 or so clones, around 83% of them singletons. The chain is built from TRBV30 and TRBJ2-1, with D possibly being TRBD1 (5 bases). What was sequenced was peripheral blood. The TCR was taken from a man aged 40-49 years with active or convalescent COVID-19. The chain's CDR3 is CAWSVLRQSVSTYNEQFF. The CDR3 nucleotides read TGTGCCTGGAGTGTACTTCGACAGTCGGTTTCGACCTACAATGAGCAGTTCTTC.